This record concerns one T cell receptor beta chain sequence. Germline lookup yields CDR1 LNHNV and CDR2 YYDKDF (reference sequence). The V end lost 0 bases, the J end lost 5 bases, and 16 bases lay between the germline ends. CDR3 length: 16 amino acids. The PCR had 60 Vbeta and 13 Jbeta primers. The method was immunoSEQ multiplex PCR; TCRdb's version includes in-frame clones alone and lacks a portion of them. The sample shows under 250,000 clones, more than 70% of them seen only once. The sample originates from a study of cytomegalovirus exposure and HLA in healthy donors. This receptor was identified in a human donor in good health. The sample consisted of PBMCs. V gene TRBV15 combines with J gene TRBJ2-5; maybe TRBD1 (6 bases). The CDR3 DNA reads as TGTGCCACCAGCAGAGATACCCGGACAGTAGGGGAGACCCAGTACTTC. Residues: CATSRDTRTVGETQYF.